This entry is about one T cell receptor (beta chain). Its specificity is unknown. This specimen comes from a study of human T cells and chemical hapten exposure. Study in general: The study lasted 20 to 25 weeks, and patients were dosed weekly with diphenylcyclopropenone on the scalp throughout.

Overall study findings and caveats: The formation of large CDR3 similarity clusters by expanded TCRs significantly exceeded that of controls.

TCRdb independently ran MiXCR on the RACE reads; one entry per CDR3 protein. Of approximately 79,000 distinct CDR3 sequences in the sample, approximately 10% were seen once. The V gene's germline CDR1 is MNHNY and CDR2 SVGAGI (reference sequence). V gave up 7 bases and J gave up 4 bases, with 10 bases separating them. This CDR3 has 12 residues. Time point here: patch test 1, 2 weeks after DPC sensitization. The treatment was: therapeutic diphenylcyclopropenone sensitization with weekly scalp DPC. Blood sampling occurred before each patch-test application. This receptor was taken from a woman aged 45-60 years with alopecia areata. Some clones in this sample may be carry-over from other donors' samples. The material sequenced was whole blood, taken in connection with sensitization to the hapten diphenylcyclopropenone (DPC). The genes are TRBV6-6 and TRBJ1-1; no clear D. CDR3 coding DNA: TGTGCCAGCACTCCGGAGGTCACTGAAGCTTTCTTT. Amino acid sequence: CASTPEVTEAFF.